A single sample gave rise to the 26 T cell receptor beta chains below, sequenced in a study of human thymus T cells. Resections removed during corrective heart surgery provided the thymus tissue used. Profiling relied on immunoSEQ multiplex PCR, and the TCRdb table lists in-frame clones only, not all of them. Of 60,000 to 75,000 clones listed, roughly 94% are singletons. Material for sequencing was thymus tissue. The receptors were gathered from a girl under three years old with a congenital heart defect but otherwise immunologically healthy.

V gene TRBV5-1 combines with J gene TRBJ2-2; D is ambiguous. V lost 0 bases and J lost 6, with 6 bases in between. This CDR3 is built from 13 residues. Germline V gene sequence: CDR1 SGHRS, CDR2 YFSETQ. The CDR3 nucleotides read TGCGCCAGCAGCTTGGTGTCGGCCGGGGAGCTGTTTTTT. Encoded protein: CASSLVSAGELFF. Variable domain in full (rest from reference TRBV5-1 and TRBJ2-2): KAGVTQTPRYLIKTRGQQVTLSCSPISGHRSVSWYQQTPGQGLQFLFEYFSETQRNKGNFPGRFSGRQFSNSRSEMNVSTLELGDSALYLCASSLVSAGELFFGEGSRLTVL.

This clone showed up just once. The chain is built from TRBV6-6 and TRBJ2-7, with TRBD1 matching over 7 bases. Per germline, CDR1 MNHNY and CDR2 SVGAGI (reference sequence). V was clipped by 6 bases and J by 4 bases; unmatched bases: 15. CDR3 length equals 16 residues. This CDR3 is CASSRRQGIPLYEQYF. The CDR3, as DNA: TGTGCCAGCAGCAGACGACAGGGAATCCCCCTATACGAGCAGTACTTC.

The J gene is TRBJ2-1, the V gene TRBV4-2; 7 positions agree with TRBD2. The germline gives CDR1 LGHNA, CDR2 YNFKEQ. Unmatched junction bases numbered 8, after V lost 4 bases and J lost 2 bases. The CDR3 has 16 residues. CDR3 sequence (DNA): TGTGCCAGCAGCCCGTCGGGGGGTATTCCCTACAATGAGCAGTTCTTC. Protein sequence: CASSPSGGIPYNEQFF.

The chain has TRBV7-9 and TRBJ2-5; D unresolved. V shed 1 base and J shed 1 base, with 7 bases lying between them. This CDR3 has 14 residues. The germline V gene encodes CDR1 SEHNR and CDR2 FQNEAQ (reference sequence). The CDR3 DNA reads TGTGCCAGCAGCTTAGGCGGCAGCCAAGAGACCCAGTACTTC. It yields the protein CASSLGGSQETQYF.

This clone was seen once. In DNA, the CDR3 is TGTGCCAGCAGTTATCCGTGGGGCGACGGCGGGGAGACCCAGTACTTC. Its protein product is CASSYPWGDGGETQYF. J is TRBJ2-5 and V is TRBV6-5; D is possibly TRBD1 or TRBD2 (5 bases each). Germline CDR1 is MNHEY and CDR2 is SVGAGI. V gave up 3 bases and J gave up 5 bases, with 19 bases separating them. The CDR3 runs to 16 residues.

CDR3 in amino acids: CASSLAGGVADTQYF. CDR3 nucleotides: TGTGCCAGTAGTCTTGCGGGAGGAGTGGCAGATACGCAGTATTTT. The genes are TRBV19 and TRBJ2-3; 8 nucleotides match TRBD2. CDR1 and CDR2 (germline): LNHDA, SQIVND (reference sequence). The CDR3 is made up of 15 amino acids. The junction had 8 bases not matched to a gene; V was cut back by 5 bases and J by 4 bases.

The chain combines TRBV27 with TRBJ1-5; no reliable D call. V was pared by 0 bases and J by 1 base, with 13 bases between. The CDR3 covers 17 residues. The V gene's germline CDR1 is MNHEY and CDR2 SMNVEV (reference sequence). CDR3: CASSLSYRIRSNQPQHF. The CDR3 DNA reads as TGTGCCAGCAGTTTATCGTACCGGATCCGGAGCAATCAGCCCCAGCATTTT.

This clone appeared a single time. The chain carries TRBV4-2 and TRBJ1-3; no clear D gene. Germline V gene sequence: CDR1 LGHNA, CDR2 YNFKEQ. Trimming removed 0 bases at V and 0 bases at J, with 6 bases between. The CDR3 runs 15 residues. Written as DNA, the CDR3 is TGTGCCAGCAGCCAAGAGAGGGCCTCTGGAAACACCATATATTTT. Its protein product is CASSQERASGNTIYF.

The chain couples TRBV5-1 to TRBJ2-7; 9 bases are shared with TRBD1. CDR1 and CDR2 (germline): SGHRS, YFSETQ. V gave up 4 bases and J gave up 7 bases; unmatched junction bases: 9. The CDR3 extends over 14 amino acids. CDR3 nucleotide sequence: TGCGCCAGCAGCCAACAGGGGGCCCCGAGGGAGCAGTACTTC. Encoded protein: CASSQQGAPREQYF.

V gene TRBV29-1 combines with J gene TRBJ1-1; D ambiguous. The CDR3 is 19 residues long. Trimming took off 1 base at V and 4 bases at J, with 28 bases between the two ends. Germline CDR1 and CDR2: SQVTM and ANQGSEA. DNA for the CDR3: TGCAGCGTTGAAGGTGGGTCATCCCAGTCCGGCGGGAATGGCACTGAAGCTTTCTTT. The encoded protein is CSVEGGSSQSGGNGTEAFF.

This rearrangement joins TRBV15 to TRBJ2-3, with TRBD1 matching over 8 bases. Germline CDR1 reads LNHNV; CDR2 reads YYDKDF (reference sequence). The V segment lost 5 bases and the J segment 1 base; nucleotides outside the gene matches: 8. This CDR3 contains 16 residues. In DNA form, the CDR3 reads TGTGCCACCAGCCCGCTCGACAGGGGTGGCACAGATACGCAGTATTTT. It encodes CATSPLDRGGTDTQYF. Full variable domain (rest looked up from reference TRBV15 and TRBJ2-3): DAMVIQNPRYQVTQFGKPVTLSCSQTLNHNVMYWYQQKSSQAPKLLFHYYDKDFNNEADTPDNFQSRRPNTSFCFLDIRSPGLGDTAMYLCATSPLDRGGTDTQYFGPGTRLTVL.

V and J are TRBV4-1 and TRBJ2-7; tentative D call: TRBD2 (5 bases). Germline CDR1 and CDR2: MGHRA and YSYEKL. V lost 0 bases, J lost 7 bases, and 10 bases lay in between. The CDR3 totals 13 residues. CDR3 region: CASSQDPPGEQYF. CDR3 coding DNA: TGCGCCAGCAGCCAAGATCCCCCGGGAGAGCAGTACTTC.

This chain connects TRBV19 to TRBJ2-3; D is uncertain. Germline lookup yields CDR1 LNHDA and CDR2 SQIVND (reference sequence). CDR3 length equals 15 residues. Trimming shortened V by 1 base and J by 0 bases, and 8 bases separated the two germline ends. The chain's CDR3 is CASSIGTSSTDTQYF. In DNA form, the CDR3 reads TGTGCCAGTAGTATAGGAACTTCTAGCACAGATACGCAGTATTTT.

The chain has TRBV27 and TRBJ1-4; weak D call: TRBD1 (5 bases). The germline V gene encodes CDR1 MNHEY and CDR2 SMNVEV (reference sequence). CDR3 length: 17 residues. With 5 bases removed from V and 0 bases from J, the gap between germline ends came to 16 bases. The CDR3 loop is CASSVKGRRPTNEKLFF. The CDR3 nucleotides read TGTGCCAGCAGTGTAAAGGGACGGAGGCCAACTAATGAAAAACTGTTTTTT.

The rearrangement joins TRBV25-1 to TRBJ2-7, with D possibly being TRBD1 (5 bases). CDR3 size: 15 residues. V gave up 5 bases and J gave up 0 bases, with 14 bases separating them. Germline values: CDR1 MGHDK, CDR2 SYGVNS. The CDR3, as DNA: TGTGCCAGCAGTAAAGACAGCGCGAGCTCCTACGAGCAGTACTTC. The encoded protein is CASSKDSASSYEQYF.

This rearrangement joins TRBV2 to TRBJ2-3; 7 bases map to TRBD1. The V and J ends lost 4 bases and 8 bases, in that order; junction bases with no gene match: 6. Germline V gene data show CDR1 as SNHLY and CDR2 as FYNNEI. This CDR3 comprises 13 residues. The CDR3 loop reads CASSGDSGLTQYF. DNA of the CDR3: TGTGCCAGCAGTGGGGACAGTGGACTTACGCAGTATTTT.

This chain links TRBV4-1 with TRBJ1-5; D gene ambiguous. Per the germline V gene, CDR1 is MGHRA and CDR2 is YSYEKL. This CDR3 spans 15 amino acids. Deletions cut 4 bases from V and 7 bases from J, with 17 bases between. CDR3 coding DNA: TGCGCCAGCAGCCCAAGCGAGAATGTGAGGCAGCCCCAGCATTTT. Its protein product is CASSPSENVRQPQHF.

The V call is TRBV11-2, the J call TRBJ1-2; 10 bases map to TRBD1. Germline CDR1 is SGHAT and CDR2 is FQNNGV. The CDR3 is 19 amino acids. V shed 2 bases and J 3 bases; nucleotides not matched to a gene: 15. The CDR3 sequence: CASSLRYRDRGIRDYGYTF. The DNA for the CDR3 is TGTGCCAGCAGCTTAAGATACCGGGACAGGGGAATCAGGGACTATGGCTACACCTTC.

The chain combines TRBV28 with TRBJ2-7; D gene ambiguous. Trimming removed 4 bases at V and 0 bases at J, with 13 bases between. The V gene's germline CDR1 is MDHEN and CDR2 SYDVKM. This CDR3 is built from 15 residues. The CDR3 region has the DNA TGTGCCAGCAGTTCCCCAACCATAAGCTCCTACGAGCAGTACTTC. Translated: CASSSPTISSYEQYF.

V gene TRBV2 combines with J gene TRBJ2-1, with D uncertain. Germline assignment: CDR1 SNHLY and CDR2 FYNNEI. The CDR3 runs to 14 residues. The V gene lost 0 bases and the J gene lost 3 bases, with 6 bases spanning the gap. For the CDR3, the DNA is TGTGCCAGCAGTGAAGCGGGCGGCTACAATGAGCAGTTCTTC. Its translation is CASSEAGGYNEQFF.

This chain connects TRBV7-6 to TRBJ2-5, with 12 bases fitting TRBD2. Germline CDR1 is SGHVS and CDR2 is FNYEAQ. The CDR3 totals 15 residues. J lost 3 bases, V lost 3 bases, and 2 bases had no gene match. CDR3 loop: CASSFRLAGEETQYF. In nucleotides, the CDR3 is TGTGCCAGCAGCTTCCGACTAGCGGGAGAAGAGACCCAGTACTTC.

This clone was seen only once. The chain is built from TRBV27 and TRBJ2-2; 10 bases line up with TRBD2. Trimming removed 4 bases from V and 5 bases from J; junction bases left unmatched: 10. The CDR3 contains 17 residues. The germline V gene has CDR1 MNHEY and CDR2 SMNVEV (reference sequence). For the CDR3, the DNA is TGTGCCAGCAGTTGGGGGAGCGGGAGGGCCAGGACCGGGGAGCTGTTTTTT. Protein: CASSWGSGRARTGELFF.

The chain employs TRBV14 and TRBJ2-1, with TRBD2 matching 8 bases. This CDR3 region has 17 residues. CDR1 and CDR2 from the germline V gene are SGHDN and FVKESK. V was clipped by 0 bases and J by 6 bases; unmatched bases: 10. This CDR3 reads CASSQDRRLAPSNEQFF. CDR3 nucleotide sequence: TGTGCCAGCAGCCAAGATCGGAGACTAGCGCCGAGCAATGAGCAGTTCTTC.

V is TRBV7-9 and J is TRBJ2-7, with 10 bases fitting TRBD2. V was clipped by 6 bases and J by 1 base; unmatched bases: 6. The CDR3 covers 15 residues. Germline values: CDR1 SEHNR, CDR2 FQNEAQ (reference sequence). CDR3: CASRRTSGSSYEQYF. In nucleotides, the CDR3 is TGTGCCAGCAGACGGACTAGCGGATCTTCCTACGAGCAGTACTTC.

This clone was seen once. The CDR3 loop reads CASSVEVTGAEQYF. The CDR3 bases are TGTGCCAGCAGTGTCGAAGTGACAGGGGCCGAGCAGTACTTC. The chain joins TRBV6-5 to TRBJ2-7; 8 bases are shared with TRBD1. The CDR3 is 14 amino acids. V gave up 5 bases and J gave up 6 bases; unmatched junction bases: 9. Germline V gives CDR1 MNHEY, CDR2 SVGAGI.

This clone was observed a single time. The genes are TRBV15 and TRBJ2-7; D remains unclear. Trimming stripped 0 bases from V and 2 bases from J, with 11 bases between. The germline CDR1 and CDR2 sequences are LNHNV and YYDKDF (reference sequence). CDR3 size: 15 residues. The CDR3 loop reads CATSRDQFDAYEQYF. The CDR3 bases are TGTGCCACCAGCAGAGATCAATTTGACGCCTACGAGCAGTACTTC.